The 19 T cell receptor beta chains given below trace back to one sample, sequenced in a study of T cell repertoires in cytomegalovirus infection. Via MiXCR, TCRdb re-called the reads, giving one row per CDR3 protein. Here the sample spans around 300,000 distinct CDR3 sequences, about 23% being singletons. What was sequenced was PBMCs. These receptors all stem from a human donor in good health (CMV status not recorded). Some clones in this sample may be carry-over from other donors' samples.

This clonotype was picked up a small number of times. The chain uses TRBV20-1 and TRBJ1-2, with 7 bases that match TRBD1. Germline lookup yields CDR1 DFQATT and CDR2 SNEGSKA (reference sequence). The V segment lost 3 bases and the J segment 8 bases; nucleotides outside the gene matches: 12. The CDR3 runs 14 residues. CDR3 bases: TGCAGTGCTAGGGGTGTGTGGCAGGGGGGCGGCTACACCTTC. Translation: CSARGVWQGGGYTF.

At least ten counts were recorded for this clonotype. The chain uses TRBV6-2 or TRBV6-3 and TRBJ2-1; no clear D. V lost 3 bases, J lost 1 base, and 13 bases lay in between. The CDR3 runs 16 residues. Germline loops: CDR1 MNHEY, CDR2 SVGEGT. As DNA, the CDR3 is TGTGCCAGCAGTTATAGTCCGAGAGGTTCCTACAATGAGCAGTTCTTC. Residues: CASSYSPRGSYNEQFF.

This clonotype was observed at least ten times. The CDR3, as DNA: TGTGCCAGCAGTTTGGGGGGGCGGTGGACTGAAGCTTTCTTT. Its translation: CASSLGGRWTEAFF. The chain is built from TRBV28 and TRBJ1-1; possibly TRBD1 for D (6 bases). Trimming pared 3 bases from V and 5 bases from J, leaving 13 bases between. The CDR3 totals 14 residues. Germline V gives CDR1 MDHEN, CDR2 SYDVKM.

DNA of the CDR3: TGTGCCAGCAGTTTTGGGTTTGGCAATCAGCCCCAGCATTTT. Translation: CASSFGFGNQPQHF. This chain uses TRBV28 with TRBJ1-5; D uncertain. The CDR3 has 14 residues. Germline-derived CDR1 and CDR2 are MDHEN and SYDVKM. V was clipped by 3 bases and J by 2 bases, with 8 bases between them.

The chain links TRBV7-9 to TRBJ1-1, with D possibly being TRBD1 (6 bases). The V and J ends lost 6 bases and 4 bases respectively, with 15 bases between them. Germline V lookup: CDR1 SEHNR, CDR2 FQNEAQ (reference sequence). The CDR3 has 14 amino acids. CDR3 in amino acids: CASSTGAPGTEAFF. CDR3 bases: TGTGCCAGCAGTACGGGGGCTCCTGGCACTGAAGCTTTCTTT.

The chain couples TRBV5-6 to TRBJ2-3; 10 nucleotides line up with TRBD1. Per the germline V gene, CDR1 is SGHDT and CDR2 is YYEEEE. CDR3 length equals 15 residues. V lost 4 bases, J lost 1 base, and 3 bases stayed unmatched. CDR3 in amino acids: CASSKGTGGTDTQYF. The CDR3 DNA reads as TGTGCCAGCAGCAAAGGGACAGGGGGCACAGATACGCAGTATTTT.

V gene TRBV2 combines with J gene TRBJ2-2, with D possibly matching TRBD1 (6 bases). The CDR3 runs 16 residues. The germline V and J ends were trimmed by 6 bases and 0 bases, with 14 bases remaining between them. The germline V gene encodes CDR1 SNHLY and CDR2 FYNNEI. The CDR3 DNA sequence: TGTGCCAGCAGACACCGACAGGCCCCGAACACCGGGGAGCTGTTTTTT. Residues: CASRHRQAPNTGELFF.

Only a few counts were recorded for this clonotype. This chain connects TRBV5-1 to TRBJ2-7; D is perhaps TRBD1 or TRBD2 (5 bases each). V was shortened by 3 bases and J by 2 bases, with 9 bases between the two germline ends. Germline assignment: CDR1 SGHRS and CDR2 YFSETQ. The CDR3 is made up of 13 amino acids. CDR3 loop: CASSSGDAYEQYF. In DNA, the CDR3 is TGCGCCAGCAGCTCCGGGGACGCCTACGAGCAGTACTTC.

Many counts were recorded for this clonotype. CDR3 nucleotides: TGTGCCAGCAGCTTAGACAACAGACTAGCCAAAAACATTCAGTACTTC. This encodes CASSLDNRLAKNIQYF. This rearrangement joins TRBV7-3 to TRBJ2-4; D is undetermined. With 2 bases removed from V and 0 bases from J, the gap between germline ends came to 11 bases. This CDR3 is 16 amino acids long. Germline V lookup: CDR1 SGHTA, CDR2 FQGTGA.

This chain connects TRBV6-5 to TRBJ2-3; tentatively, D is TRBD2 (7 bases). Germline CDR1 is MNHEY and CDR2 is SVGAGI. This CDR3 contains 15 residues. With 8 bases removed from V and 1 base from J, the gap between germline ends came to 16 bases. CDR3 region: CASHRRGGGTDTQYF. CDR3 sequence (DNA): TGTGCCAGCCACCGGAGGGGGGGAGGCACAGATACGCAGTATTTT.

This clonotype was observed a handful of times. V gene TRBV28 combines with J gene TRBJ1-5; unclear D gene. There are 16 residues in the CDR3. The germline CDR1 and CDR2 sequences are MDHEN and SYDVKM. The germline V and J ends were trimmed by 4 bases and 2 bases, with 15 bases remaining between them. The CDR3 spells CASSSPQRPGNQPQHF. The CDR3 DNA is TGTGCCAGCAGTTCGCCTCAGAGGCCGGGCAATCAGCCCCAGCATTTT.

The chain joins TRBV5-1 to TRBJ1-6; 8 bases match TRBD1. CDR1 SGHRS and CDR2 YFSETQ come from the germline V gene. Unmatched junction bases numbered 7, after V lost 4 bases and J lost 10 bases. This CDR3 is 14 amino acids long. The CDR3 region has the DNA TGCGCCAGCAGCAGGACAGGGAATGGCTCACCCCTCCACTTT. This codes for CASSRTGNGSPLHF.

The table lists this clonotype with many counts. The genes are TRBV11-2 and TRBJ1-2; 7 bases agree with TRBD1. Germline V gene lookup returns CDR1 SGHAT and CDR2 FQNNGV. Germline trimming cut 1 base from V and 4 bases from J; bases unmatched to any gene: 9. The CDR3 runs 16 residues. CDR3 sequence reads: CASSLGRGGRSYGYTF. The CDR3 DNA is TGTGCCAGCAGCTTAGGGAGAGGGGGCAGAAGCTATGGCTACACCTTC.

The chain is built from TRBV28 and TRBJ2-2; 12 nucleotides agree with TRBD1. V dropped 7 bases and J dropped 5; count of bases not matched to a gene: 17. The CDR3 is 19 residues long. Germline CDR1 reads MDHEN; CDR2 reads SYDVKM. The CDR3 sequence is CASNPGTGGAGRKTGELFF. The CDR3 coding sequence is TGTGCCAGCAACCCCGGGACAGGGGGCGCGGGGAGGAAAACCGGGGAGCTGTTTTTT.

This clonotype was detected only a few times. V gene TRBV29-1 combines with J gene TRBJ1-5; D is unresolved. V was cut by 3 bases and J by 6 bases, with 15 bases left in between. The V gene's germline CDR1 is SQVTM and CDR2 ANQGSEA. This CDR3 comprises 14 residues. The CDR3 loop reads CSVDDGSTAQPQHF. CDR3 coding DNA: TGCAGCGTTGATGACGGCTCCACGGCTCAGCCCCAGCATTTT.

This clonotype has only a few counts. The V and J genes are TRBV7-2 and TRBJ1-6; possibly TRBD1 for D (6 bases). The CDR3 has 17 amino acids. Trimming took off 0 bases at V and 6 bases at J, with 15 bases between the two ends. The germline gives CDR1 SGHTA, CDR2 FQGNSA. The chain's CDR3 is CASSLAHRTGTNSPLHF. The CDR3 DNA is TGTGCCAGCAGCTTAGCGCATAGAACAGGGACTAATTCACCCCTCCACTTT.

V gene TRBV28 combines with J gene TRBJ2-1; maybe TRBD1 (5 bases). The CDR3 covers 15 residues. Trimming took 5 bases from V and 8 from J, leaving 19 bases between them. Germline V gene lookup returns CDR1 MDHEN and CDR2 SYDVKM. The CDR3 reads CASSPGPKGYHEQFF. The CDR3, as DNA: TGTGCCAGCAGTCCAGGACCTAAGGGGTATCATGAGCAGTTCTTC.

This clonotype was picked up a small number of times. V usage is TRBV12-3 or TRBV12-4 and J usage is TRBJ1-5, with 11 bases fitting TRBD1. The CDR3 runs 15 residues. V was pared by 5 bases and J by 3 bases, with 3 bases of the junction left unmatched. The CDR3 here is CASSGTGGINQPQHF. The CDR3 nucleotides are TGTGCCAGCAGTGGGACAGGGGGTATCAATCAGCCCCAGCATTTT.

The count of this clonotype is one. The gene calls are TRBV5-1 and TRBJ2-5; D may correspond to TRBD1 or TRBD2 (5 bases each). Germline values: CDR1 SGHRS, CDR2 YFSETQ. Trimming pared 2 bases from V and 2 bases from J, leaving 10 bases between. The CDR3 totals 14 residues. CDR3 coding DNA: TGCGCCAGCAGCTTCCAGGGAGAACAAGAGACCCAGTACTTC. Translated, it gives CASSFQGEQETQYF.